This T cell receptor beta chain was recovered during a study of PD-1 blockade in classical Hodgkin lymphoma. Broader study findings: Baseline diversity was lower in partial responders and progressors than complete responders. Causes of the repertoire differences remain undefined, possibly disease activity or prior therapy.

TCRdb's copy holds only in-frame clones and misses some; the assay was immunoSEQ multiplex PCR. In the table there are about 86,000 clones, roughly nine tenths of which are singletons. Trimming left V 5 bases short and J 4 bases short, with 8 bases between. Germline V gene lookup returns CDR1 MDHEN and CDR2 SYDVKM. This CDR3 contains 12 residues. Every patient experienced relapse after autologous stem cell transplantation, and brentuximab vedotin exposure varied. A remark on this clone: Its antigen is unidentified.

This sample comprised peripheral blood mononuclear cells (PBMCs), obtained before the second cycle of nivolumab. The clonotype was recovered from a human donor with classical Hodgkin lymphoma. The chain combines TRBV28 with TRBJ1-1; D possibly corresponds to TRBD1 (5 bases). The CDR3 is CASSAGGTEAFF. CDR3 in DNA: TGTGCCAGCAGTGCCGGGGGCACTGAAGCTTTCTTT.